This T cell receptor (beta chain) comes out of a study of blood T cell repertoires in COVID-19. Study as a whole: Sites across the United States, Italy and Spain contributed samples from acute and convalescent COVID-19. PBMCs, B-cell-depleted T cells, or T cells provided the cDNA or gDNA that made up the material.

This clone was detected only once. The length of the CDR3 is 16 residues. V lost 6 bases to trimming and J lost 6 bases, with 22 bases between them. CDR1 is MNHEY, CDR2 SMNVEV, per germline (reference sequence). In the authors' methods: Amplifying reference gene primers gave estimates of nucleated cell counts. The protocol was immunoSEQ multiplex PCR, while the TCRdb copy is restricted to in-frame clones and leaves out a portion. Clone size and V and J calls were adopted from that table, with D and trimming inferred from the DNA. Of some 76,000 clones detected, more than 80% appear once; the ten largest clones hold over 15%.

The J gene is TRBJ2-3, the V gene TRBV27, with D unresolved. The material sequenced was peripheral blood. This sequence was found in a woman aged 55-70 years with acute or convalescent COVID-19. The CDR3 spells CASRMDSLNFADTQYF. The CDR3 DNA is TGTGCCAGCAGGATGGATAGCCTGAACTTTGCGGATACGCAGTATTTT.